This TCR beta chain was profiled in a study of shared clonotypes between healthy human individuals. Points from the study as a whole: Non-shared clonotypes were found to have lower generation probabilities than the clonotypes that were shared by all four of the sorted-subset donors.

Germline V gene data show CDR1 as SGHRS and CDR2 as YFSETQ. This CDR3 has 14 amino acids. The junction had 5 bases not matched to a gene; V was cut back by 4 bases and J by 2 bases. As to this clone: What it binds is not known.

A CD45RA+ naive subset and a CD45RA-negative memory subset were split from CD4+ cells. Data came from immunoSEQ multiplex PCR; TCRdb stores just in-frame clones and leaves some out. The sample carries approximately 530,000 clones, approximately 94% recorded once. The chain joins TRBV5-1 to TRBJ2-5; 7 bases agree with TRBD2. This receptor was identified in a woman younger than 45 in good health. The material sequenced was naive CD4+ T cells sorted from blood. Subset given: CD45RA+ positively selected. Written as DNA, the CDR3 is TGCGCCAGCAGCCCCTCGGGGGGACAAGAGACCCAGTACTTC. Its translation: CASSPSGGQETQYF.